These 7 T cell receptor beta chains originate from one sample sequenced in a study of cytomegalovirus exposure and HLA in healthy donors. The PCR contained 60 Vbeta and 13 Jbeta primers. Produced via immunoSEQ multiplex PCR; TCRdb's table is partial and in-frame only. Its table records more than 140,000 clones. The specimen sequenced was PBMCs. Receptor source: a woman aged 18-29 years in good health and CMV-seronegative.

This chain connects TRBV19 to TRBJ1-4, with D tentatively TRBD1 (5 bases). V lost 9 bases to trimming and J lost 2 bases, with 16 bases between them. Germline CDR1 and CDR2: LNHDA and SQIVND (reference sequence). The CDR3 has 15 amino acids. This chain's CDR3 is CASTNRGSTNEKLFF. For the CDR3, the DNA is TGTGCCAGCACTAACCGGGGGTCCACTAATGAAAAACTGTTTTTT.

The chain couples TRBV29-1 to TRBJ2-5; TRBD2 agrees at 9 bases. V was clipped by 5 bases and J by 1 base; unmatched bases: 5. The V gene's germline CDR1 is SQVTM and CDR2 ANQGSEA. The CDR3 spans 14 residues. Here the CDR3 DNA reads TGCAGCGTTCTGGTAGCGGGAGCCCAAGAGACCCAGTACTTC. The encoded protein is CSVLVAGAQETQYF.

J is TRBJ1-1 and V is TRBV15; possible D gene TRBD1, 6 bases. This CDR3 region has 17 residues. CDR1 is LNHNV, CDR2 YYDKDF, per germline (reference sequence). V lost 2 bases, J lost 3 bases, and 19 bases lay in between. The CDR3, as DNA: TGTGCCACCAGCAGATCTCTTGGGGGCAGGAAGGACACTGAAGCTTTCTTT. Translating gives CATSRSLGGRKDTEAFF.

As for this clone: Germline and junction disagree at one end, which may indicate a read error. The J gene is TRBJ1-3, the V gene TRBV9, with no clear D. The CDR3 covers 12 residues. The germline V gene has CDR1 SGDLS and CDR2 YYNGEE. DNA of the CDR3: TGTGCCAGCAGCGTAGGAATAGCGGGTGATATATTT. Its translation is CASSVGIAGDIF.

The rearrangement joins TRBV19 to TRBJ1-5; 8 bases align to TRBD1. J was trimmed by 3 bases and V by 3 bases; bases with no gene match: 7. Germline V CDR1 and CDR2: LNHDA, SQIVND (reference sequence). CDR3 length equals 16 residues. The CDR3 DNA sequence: TGTGCCAGTAGTATCTGGGGACAGGACATCAATCAGCCCCAGCATTTT. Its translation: CASSIWGQDINQPQHF. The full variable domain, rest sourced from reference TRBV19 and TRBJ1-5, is DGGITQSPKYLFRKEGQNVTLSCEQNLNHDAMYWYRQDPGQGLRLIYYSQIVNDFQKGDIAEGYSVSREKKESFPLTVTSAQKNPTAFYLCASSIWGQDINQPQHFGDGTRLSIL.

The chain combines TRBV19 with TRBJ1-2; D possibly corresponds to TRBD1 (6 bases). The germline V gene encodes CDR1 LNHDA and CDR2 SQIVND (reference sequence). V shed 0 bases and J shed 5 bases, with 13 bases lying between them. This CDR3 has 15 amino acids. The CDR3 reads CASSIDPGEIYGYTF. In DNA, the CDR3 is TGTGCCAGTAGTATAGACCCAGGGGAAATTTATGGCTACACCTTC. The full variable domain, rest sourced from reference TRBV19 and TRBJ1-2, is DGGITQSPKYLFRKEGQNVTLSCEQNLNHDAMYWYRQDPGQGLRLIYYSQIVNDFQKGDIAEGYSVSREKKESFPLTVTSAQKNPTAFYLCASSIDPGEIYGYTFGSGTRLTVV.

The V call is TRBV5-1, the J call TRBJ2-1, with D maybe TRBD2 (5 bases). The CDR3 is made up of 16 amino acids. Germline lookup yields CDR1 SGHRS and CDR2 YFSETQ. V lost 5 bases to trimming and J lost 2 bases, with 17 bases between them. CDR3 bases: TGCGCCAGCAGAATGGACTGGAATGGCCCCTACAATGAGCAGTTCTTC. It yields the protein CASRMDWNGPYNEQFF.